This paragraph covers one T cell receptor (beta chain) sequence. The assay was immunoSEQ multiplex PCR, and TCRdb's table has in-frame clones only and misses some. Among nearly 250,000 clones listed, roughly 82% were seen once. These data are taken from a study of blood T cell repertoires in COVID-19. Study context: PBMCs, B-cell-depleted T cells, or T cells were the source of the cDNA or gDNA that made up the material.

The CDR3 runs to 15 residues. The V gene's germline CDR1 is SGDLS and CDR2 YYNGEE. V shed 0 bases and J shed 3 bases, with 10 bases lying between them. The rearrangement links TRBV9 to TRBJ1-3; D might be TRBD1 (6 bases). The source material was peripheral blood. This TCR came from a woman of 80 years or more with COVID-19, enrolled during active disease. As DNA, the CDR3 is TGTGCCAGCAGCGTAGAAGGGACATATGGAAACACCATATATTTT. Protein: CASSVEGTYGNTIYF.